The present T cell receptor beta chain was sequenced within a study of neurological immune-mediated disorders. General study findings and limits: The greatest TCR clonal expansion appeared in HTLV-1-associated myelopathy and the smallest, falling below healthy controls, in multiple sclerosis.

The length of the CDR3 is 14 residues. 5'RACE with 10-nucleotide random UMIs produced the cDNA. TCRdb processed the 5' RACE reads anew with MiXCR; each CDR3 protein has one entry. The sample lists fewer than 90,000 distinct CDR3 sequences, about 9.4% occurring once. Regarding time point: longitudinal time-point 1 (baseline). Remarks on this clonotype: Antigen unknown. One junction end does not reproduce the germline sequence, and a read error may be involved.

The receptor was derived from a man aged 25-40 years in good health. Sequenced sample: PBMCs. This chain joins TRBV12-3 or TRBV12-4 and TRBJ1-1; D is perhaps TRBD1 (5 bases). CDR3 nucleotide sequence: TGTGTCAGCAGCCGACAGAAACTAACCTCTGGGGCTTTCTTT. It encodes CVSSRQKLTSGAFF.